This TCR beta chain was recovered during a study of blood T cells in healthy people across ages. A second PCR of 7 to 11 cycles used a sample-barcoded 5' primer and a J-beta primer mix. TCRdb re-derived calls from the 5' RACE reads in MiXCR, one entry per CDR3 protein. The table has roughly 830,000 distinct CDR3 sequences, under 80% seen once; the top ten hold roughly 26%. This clonotype was found many times. The germline gives CDR1 MNHEY, CDR2 SMNVEV (reference sequence). The CDR3 has 12 residues. The ends were cut back, 6 bases at V and 0 bases at J, with 3 bases in the middle. This receptor was taken from a man aged 30 to 39 in good health. The chain uses TRBV27 and TRBJ2-1; D is ambiguous. The specimen sequenced was blood. The CDR3 is CASSGSYNEQFF. CDR3 DNA sequence: TGTGCCAGCAGCGGCTCCTACAATGAGCAGTTCTTC.